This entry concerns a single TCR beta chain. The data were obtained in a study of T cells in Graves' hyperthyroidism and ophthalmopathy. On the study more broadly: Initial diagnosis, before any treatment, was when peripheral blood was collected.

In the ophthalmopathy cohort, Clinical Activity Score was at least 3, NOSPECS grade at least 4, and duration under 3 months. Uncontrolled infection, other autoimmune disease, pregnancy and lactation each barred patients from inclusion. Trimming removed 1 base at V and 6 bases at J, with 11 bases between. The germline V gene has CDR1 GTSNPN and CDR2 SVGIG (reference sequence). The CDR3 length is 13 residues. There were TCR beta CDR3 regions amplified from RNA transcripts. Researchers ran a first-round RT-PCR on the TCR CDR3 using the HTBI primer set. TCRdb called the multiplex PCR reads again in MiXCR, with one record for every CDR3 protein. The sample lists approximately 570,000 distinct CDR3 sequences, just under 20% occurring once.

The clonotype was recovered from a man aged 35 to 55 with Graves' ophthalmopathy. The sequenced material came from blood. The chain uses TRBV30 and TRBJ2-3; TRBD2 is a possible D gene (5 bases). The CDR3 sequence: CAWSAEVADTQYF. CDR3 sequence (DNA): TGTGCCTGGAGTGCGGAGGTGGCCGATACGCAGTATTTT. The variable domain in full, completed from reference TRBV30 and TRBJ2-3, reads SQTIHQWPATLVQPVGSPLSLECTVEGTSNPNLYWYRQAAGRGLQLLFYSVGIGQISSEVPQNLSASRPQDRQFILSSKKLLLSDSGFYLCAWSAEVADTQYFGPGTRLTVL.